The present TCR beta chain was sequenced within a study of blood T cell repertoires in COVID-19. The protocol was immunoSEQ multiplex PCR, while the TCRdb copy is restricted to in-frame clones and leaves out a portion. The sample lists 95,000 to 150,000 clones, approximately 90% occurring once. The sequenced material came from peripheral blood. The sequence was collected from a woman between 50 and 59 years old with acute or convalescent COVID-19.

The CDR3 sequence is CASSDALSSGNTIYF. The CDR3 region has the DNA TGTGCCAGCAGTGATGCTCTGAGCTCTGGAAACACCATATATTTT. The gene calls are TRBV6-1 and TRBJ1-3; D is uncertain. The CDR3 spans 15 residues. The V gene lost 3 bases and the J gene lost 0 bases, with 9 bases spanning the gap. Germline V gene lookup returns CDR1 MNHNS and CDR2 SASEGT.